This T cell receptor (beta chain) appears in the sequencing data of a study of blood T cell repertoires in COVID-19. Whole-study context: Sites across the United States, Italy and Spain contributed samples from acute and convalescent COVID-19. PBMCs, B-cell-depleted T cells, or T cells were the source of the cDNA or gDNA that made up the material.

Original handling: Nucleated cell number was recorded as an estimate derived from reference gene primer amplification. Clones were read by immunoSEQ multiplex PCR, and TCRdb kept only the in-frame ones, dropping some. Clonal size and the V and J genes are those of that table, whereas D and trimming came from the DNA. Of 39,000 or so clones in the sample, about nine tenths were seen once. This CDR3 is built from 20 residues. Germline CDR1 and CDR2: SGHRS and YFSETQ. V was pared by 4 bases and J by 3 bases, with 28 bases between. The chain joins TRBV5-1 to TRBJ1-4; a possible D gene is TRBD1 (6 bases). This TCR came from a human donor in a cohort sampled during active COVID-19. The sequencing sample was made of peripheral blood. DNA for the CDR3: TGCGCCAGCAGCCTTGCCAGACAGGACGCTATAGCAGTAGCTAATGAAAAACTGTTTTTT. Translated: CASSLARQDAIAVANEKLFF. Full variable domain (remainder filled in from reference TRBV5-1 and TRBJ1-4): KAGVTQTPRYLIKTRGQQVTLSCSPISGHRSVSWYQQTPGQGLQFLFEYFSETQRNKGNFPGRFSGRQFSNSRSEMNVSTLELGDSALYLCASSLARQDAIAVANEKLFFGSGTQLSVL.